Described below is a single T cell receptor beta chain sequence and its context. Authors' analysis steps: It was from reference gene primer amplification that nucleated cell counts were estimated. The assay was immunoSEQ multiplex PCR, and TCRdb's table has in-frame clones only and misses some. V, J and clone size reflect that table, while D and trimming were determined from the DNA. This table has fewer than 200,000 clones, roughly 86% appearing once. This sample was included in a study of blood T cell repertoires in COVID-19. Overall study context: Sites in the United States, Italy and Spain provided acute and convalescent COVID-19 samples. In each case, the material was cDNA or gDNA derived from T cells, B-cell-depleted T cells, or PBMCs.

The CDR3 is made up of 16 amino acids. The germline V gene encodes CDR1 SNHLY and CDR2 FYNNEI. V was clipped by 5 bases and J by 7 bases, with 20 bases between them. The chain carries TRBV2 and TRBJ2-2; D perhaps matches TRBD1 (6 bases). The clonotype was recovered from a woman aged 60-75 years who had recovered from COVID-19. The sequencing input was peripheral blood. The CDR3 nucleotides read TGTGCCAGCAGTAAAGACAGGCCTGAAACCTTCGGGGAGCTGTTTTTT. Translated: CASSKDRPETFGELFF. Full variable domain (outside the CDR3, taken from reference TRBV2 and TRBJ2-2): EPEVTQTPSHQVTQMGQEVILRCVPISNHLYFYWYRQILGQKVEFLVSFYNNEISEKSEIFDDQFSVERPDGSNFTLKIRSTKLEDSAMYFCASSKDRPETFGELFFGEGSRLTVL.